This TCR beta chain was sequenced during a study of identifying expanded T cells in peripheral blood. Comment on this clone: Its target is unknown.

Healthy donors had no documented immune events, such as infections, while sampled. Generated by immunoSEQ multiplex PCR, the TCRdb table keeps only in-frame clones and is missing some. The table includes roughly 120,000 clones, about 88% detected once. Findings and caveats of the study: Roughly two-week clone count variance significantly increased as total template count grew. Differentially abundant clones: roughly 1.3 between replicates, 16.4 at roughly 15 days, less than 25 at four.

The specimen sequenced was blood. This sequence was found in a person aged 18 to 70 in good health.

CDR3 protein: CAISPRSTSGSDNEQFF. The CDR3 nucleotides are TGTGCCATCAGTCCCAGATCGACTAGCGGGAGTGACAATGAGCAGTTCTTC. V and J are TRBV10-3 and TRBJ2-1; 12 nucleotides line up with TRBD2. The CDR3 is 17 amino acids. With V trimmed by 5 bases and J by 5 bases, 10 bases remained unmatched. Germline V gives CDR1 ENHRY, CDR2 SYGVKD.